These T cell receptor beta chains were read from a single sample in a study of cytomegalovirus exposure and HLA in healthy donors. Data came from immunoSEQ multiplex PCR; TCRdb stores just in-frame clones and leaves some out. The repertoire has 130,000 to 150,000 clones, roughly 80% of them found once; the top ten carry less than 3%. Input material: PBMCs. The receptors were gathered from a woman aged 25 to 39 in good health and CMV-seronegative. Each CDR3 is given with its conserved first and last residue. The order of the fields is V gene, J gene, CDR3 protein.

TRBV9	TRBJ1-5	CASSVGGIDNQPQHF
TRBV5-5	TRBJ2-7	CASSLKLQGATNYEQYF
TRBV27	TRBJ1-4	CASSALTGGDEKLFF
TRBV18	TRBJ1-2	CASSPIYQSLNYGYTF
TRBV12-5	TRBJ1-1	CASGLDRGTEAFF
TRBV7-8	TRBJ2-2	CASRWDSNTGELFF
TRBV15	TRBJ1-1	CATDAGAGDTEAFF
TRBV7-9	TRBJ1-2	CASSWGTGVGGYTF
TRBV14	TRBJ2-2	CASSQLGGRSNTGELFF
TRBV7-3	TRBJ2-3	CASSLRGGRGTDTQYF
TRBV29-1	TRBJ2-2	CSVERRLGPGELFF
TRBV5-5	TRBJ2-7	CASSLGLAEVYEQYF
TRBV7-3	TRBJ2-5	CASSLRRVAGGQETQYF
TRBV27	TRBJ2-4	CASRSLSGTGTQYF
TRBV19	TRBJ1-4	CASSPQGASKLFF
TRBV28	TRBJ1-4	CASSRQRDRGLANEKLFF
TRBV7-2	TRBJ2-7	CASSPRTARIPYEQYF
TRBV18	TRBJ1-5	CASSPQGNQPQHF
TRBV6-1	TRBJ1-1	CASSEARGQGNTEAFF
TRBV18	TRBJ1-4	CASSPERGDEKLFF
TRBV20-1	TRBJ2-7	CSARQGSEQYF
TRBV7-2	TRBJ2-3	CASSLTSATRTDTQYF
TRBV7-9	TRBJ1-2	CASSPRGSMDYGYTF
TRBV5-1	TRBJ1-1	CASSLPGENTEAFF
TRBV18	TRBJ2-5	CASSPPSSGETQYF
TRBV6-5	TRBJ1-5	CASSQRSNQPQHF
TRBV5-4	TRBJ1-6	CASRASADSPLHF
TRBV5-1	TRBJ2-7	CASSSGLVSLGDEQYF
TRBV5-1	TRBJ2-1	CASSVLGTSGNNEQFF
TRBV21-1	TRBJ1-6	CASSKMGGGNSPLHF
TRBV6-5	TRBJ1-2	CASTRTDLGRYGYTF
TRBV2	TRBJ1-1	CARGTGVNTEAFF
TRBV19	TRBJ2-1	CASSQGASGGENEQFF
TRBV27	TRBJ2-6	CASSADRVAGANVLTF
TRBV28	TRBJ1-5	CASRNDRGQSQPQHF
TRBV11-2	TRBJ2-1	CASGAGGGEQFF
TRBV4-1	TRBJ2-7	CASSQDLSYEQYF
TRBV5-6	TRBJ2-3	CASSPARLGDTQYF